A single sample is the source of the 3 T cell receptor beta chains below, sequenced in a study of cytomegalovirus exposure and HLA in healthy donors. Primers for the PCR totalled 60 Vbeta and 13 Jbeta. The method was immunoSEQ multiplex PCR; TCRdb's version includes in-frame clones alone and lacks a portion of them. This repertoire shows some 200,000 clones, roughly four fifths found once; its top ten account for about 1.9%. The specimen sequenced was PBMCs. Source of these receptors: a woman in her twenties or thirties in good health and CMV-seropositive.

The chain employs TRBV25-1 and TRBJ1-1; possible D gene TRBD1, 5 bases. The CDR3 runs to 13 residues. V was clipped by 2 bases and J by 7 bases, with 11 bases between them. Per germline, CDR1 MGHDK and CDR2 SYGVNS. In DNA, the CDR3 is TGTGCCAGCAGTGAAGTAGGGGCGAGTGAAGCTTTCTTT. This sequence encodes CASSEVGASEAFF.

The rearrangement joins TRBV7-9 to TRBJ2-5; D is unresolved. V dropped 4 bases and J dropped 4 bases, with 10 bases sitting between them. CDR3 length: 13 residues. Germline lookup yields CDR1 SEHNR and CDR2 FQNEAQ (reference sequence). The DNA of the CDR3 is TGTGCCAGCAGCTCAGGCCCGGTAGAGACCCAGTACTTC. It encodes CASSSGPVETQYF.

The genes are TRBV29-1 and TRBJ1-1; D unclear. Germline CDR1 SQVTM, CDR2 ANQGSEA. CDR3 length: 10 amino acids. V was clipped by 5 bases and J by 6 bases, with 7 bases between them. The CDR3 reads CSVTEPEAFF. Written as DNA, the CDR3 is TGCAGCGTTACCGAGCCTGAAGCTTTCTTT.